Reported below is one TCR beta chain. These data come from a study of PD-L1 blockade in urothelial cancer. In the study overall: The patients first took atezolizumab in about 2014, receiving 1,200 mg intravenously every 3 weeks. Blood analysis took place 3 weeks (second dose) and 6 weeks after treatment start.

Trimming took 4 bases from V and 5 from J, leaving 15 bases between them. The CDR3 has 14 amino acids. CDR1 is SGHNT, CDR2 YYREEE, per germline (reference sequence). Sequencing was performed with immunoSEQ multiplex PCR; in TCRdb, only in-frame clones are kept and a portion is missing. The sample records approximately 110,000 clones, under 85% being singletons. This sequence originates from a man in his fifties with urothelial cancer. The material was PBMCs, obtained around atezolizumab (anti-PD-L1) treatment. J is TRBJ1-2 and V is TRBV5-4, with D unclear. CDR3 region: CASSGLSQDYGYTF. The CDR3 DNA reads TGTGCCAGCAGCGGCTTATCGCAAGATTATGGCTACACCTTC.